This T cell receptor (beta chain) is from a study of early stage breast cancer tumors. Across the study: Among around twelve ER+/PR+/HER2- tumors, eight were ductal, four lobular.

The germline V gene encodes CDR1 LGHNT and CDR2 FRNRAP. CDR3 size: 11 residues. Study-wide results and limits: Commonly generated sequences made up most enriched TCRB sequences shared between patients. Unsorted bulk genomic DNA sequencing lacked pairing and functional marker data. Blood repertoires resembled normal breast more than tumor.

Assay: immunoSEQ multiplex PCR; the TCRdb copy retains only in-frame clones and omits some. The repertoire has about 36,000 clones, around 70% of them found once; the top ten carry about 7%. With respect to this clone: Its antigen is currently unknown. Its ends do not fully match the called genes, so a read error is possible.

The clonotype originates from a person between 55 and 69 years old with breast cancer. Sequenced: blood. The chain is built from TRBV12-5 and TRBJ2-7, with D uncertain. CDR3 residues: CASGLVKTGSF. DNA for the CDR3: TGTGCTAGTGGTTTGGTAAAGACTGGCAGTTTC.